The sample holds a few counts of the clone carrying this T cell receptor beta chain. These data are taken from a study of blood T cell repertoires in COVID-19. Study context: Whether acute or convalescent, the COVID-19 samples came from the United States, Italy and Spain. The analysed material was cDNA or gDNA that came from T cells, B-cell-depleted T cells, or PBMCs.

Germline loops: CDR1 SGHTA, CDR2 FQGTGA. The CDR3 has 17 amino acids. Trimming at V came to 6 bases and at J to 9 bases, leaving 22 bases not matched to a gene. In the study's own analysis: Amplified reference gene primers provided the basis for estimating nucleated cell counts. Some clones are missing from TCRdb's copy, which holds only in-frame ones; the method was immunoSEQ multiplex PCR. V and J calls and clone size follow that table, whereas D and trimming were derived from the DNA. The sample includes about 220,000 clones, around 83% of them seen just once. The Seattle patients joined while their infection was active and were tracked longitudinally afterward.

The material sequenced was peripheral blood. V usage is TRBV7-3 and J usage is TRBJ2-7; 8 positions agree with TRBD2. This TCR was recovered from a woman in her 70s with COVID-19, enrolled during active disease. CDR3 in amino acids: CASSFKLTEREPSWQYF. The CDR3 nucleotides are TGTGCCAGCAGTTTCAAGCTCACAGAGCGGGAGCCCTCATGGCAGTACTTC.